What follows are 30 T cell receptor beta chains derived from one specimen sequenced in a study of blood T cell repertoires in COVID-19. The repertoire was sequenced with immunoSEQ multiplex PCR; TCRdb's copy has only in-frame clones and lacks some. The table has about 40,000 clones, roughly four fifths seen once. The sequencing input was peripheral blood. Receptors were obtained from a human donor with acute or convalescent COVID-19. The donor label of this sample is uncertain.

V is TRBV18 and J is TRBJ1-6; D is ambiguous. In germline, CDR1 is KGHSH, CDR2 LQKENI. Trimming took off 5 bases at V and 0 bases at J, with 11 bases between the two ends. The CDR3 runs to 16 residues. The CDR3 nucleotides are TGTGCCAGCTCATTCGGTGATCCCTCCTATAATTCACCCCTCCACTTT. It translates to CASSFGDPSYNSPLHF.

The rearrangement links TRBV10-1 to TRBJ1-4; no clear D. Germline CDR1 reads WNHNN; CDR2 reads SYGVQD (reference sequence). This CDR3 is 14 amino acids long. CDR3 sequence: CVGRTAAANEKLFF. The CDR3 DNA follows: TGCGTGGGCCGAACAGCCGCCGCTAATGAAAAACTGTTTTTT.

This chain connects TRBV9 to TRBJ2-7; TRBD1 matches at 12 bases. Trimming took 0 bases from V and 0 from J; bases not matched to a gene: 10. This CDR3 contains 19 residues. CDR1 is SGDLS, CDR2 YYNGEE, per germline. As DNA, the CDR3 is TGTGCCAGCAGCGTAGAGAATGGGACAGGGGGCCCGATCTCCTACGAGCAGTACTTC. Translation: CASSVENGTGGPISYEQYF.

This chain uses TRBV3-1 (or the pseudogene TRBV3-2) with TRBJ1-2, with no clear D. The V and J ends lost 4 bases and 5 bases respectively, with 14 bases between them. The CDR3 sequence is 14 residues long. Germline values: CDR1 LGHDT, CDR2 YNNKEL (reference sequence). This CDR3 reads CASSPPTSGYGYTF. The CDR3 DNA reads as TGTGCCAGCAGCCCCCCGACAAGCGGATATGGCTACACCTTC.

This chain connects TRBV4-3 to TRBJ2-1; 11 bases align to TRBD2. The germline V gene encodes CDR1 LGHNA and CDR2 YSLEER. With 2 bases clipped from V and 3 bases from J, the junction kept 0 bases outside the gene matches. The CDR3 sequence is 15 residues long. CDR3 sequence reads: CASSQTSGGYNEQFF. As DNA, the CDR3 is TGCGCCAGCAGCCAAACTAGCGGGGGCTACAATGAGCAGTTCTTC.

The chain recombines TRBV5-1 with TRBJ2-7, with TRBD2 matching 10 bases. Germline lookup yields CDR1 SGHRS and CDR2 YFSETQ. This CDR3 spans 15 amino acids. V was pared by 4 bases and J by 2 bases, with 6 bases of the junction left unmatched. DNA for the CDR3: TGCGCCAGCAGCGACCGACTAGCGGGCGCCTACGAGCAGTACTTC. Protein: CASSDRLAGAYEQYF.

The chain couples TRBV19 to TRBJ1-4; 8 bases map to TRBD1. Germline CDR1 reads LNHDA; CDR2 reads SQIVND (reference sequence). The CDR3 spans 15 residues. The junction had 10 bases not matched to a gene; V was cut back by 6 bases and J by 7 bases. The CDR3 loop is CASRFTGGRGEKLFF. As DNA, the CDR3 is TGTGCCAGTAGGTTTACAGGGGGGCGTGGTGAAAAACTGTTTTTT.

The CDR3 sequence: CASRDRGQDGYTF. The CDR3, as DNA: TGCGCCAGCAGGGACAGGGGGCAGGATGGCTACACCTTC. The genes are TRBV5-1 and TRBJ1-2; 11 bases map to TRBD1. The CDR3 is made up of 13 amino acids. With V trimmed by 5 bases and J by 6 bases, 3 bases remained unmatched. Germline V gene sequence: CDR1 SGHRS, CDR2 YFSETQ.

The chain links TRBV19 to TRBJ2-1; 8 bases are a match to TRBD2. Germline CDR1 is LNHDA and CDR2 is SQIVND (reference sequence). This CDR3 has 15 amino acids. After removal of 5 bases from V and 7 bases from J, the junction contained 10 bases not matched to a gene. The CDR3: CASSSGGGSANEQFF. The CDR3 DNA is TGTGCCAGTAGTTCGGGCGGGGGGAGTGCGAATGAGCAGTTCTTC.

The rearrangement joins TRBV5-1 to TRBJ1-1; D unclear. This CDR3 spans 14 amino acids. V was pared by 0 bases and J by 0 bases, with 6 bases between. Germline-derived CDR1 and CDR2 are SGHRS and YFSETQ. CDR3 sequence (DNA): TGCGCCAGCAGCTTGGGACACCTGAACACTGAAGCTTTCTTT. It is translated as CASSLGHLNTEAFF.

V and J are TRBV7-6 and TRBJ2-7; 12 bases are shared with TRBD1. CDR3 length equals 14 residues. V lost 6 bases to trimming and J lost 6 bases; unmatched junction nucleotides: 6. Looked up from germline, CDR1 is SGHVS and CDR2 is FNYEAQ. In DNA, the CDR3 is TGTGCCAGCAGTCCCGGGACAGGGGGCCTCGAGCAGTACTTC. As protein: CASSPGTGGLEQYF.

This chain uses TRBV7-9 with TRBJ1-3, with D possibly matching TRBD1 (6 bases). This CDR3 contains 14 residues. V was cut by 6 bases and J by 4 bases, with 13 bases left in between. CDR1 is SEHNR, CDR2 FQNEAQ, per germline (reference sequence). The CDR3, as DNA: TGTGCCAGCAGTTACACAGGGATCGGAAACACCATATATTTT. Translating gives CASSYTGIGNTIYF.

The chain joins TRBV5-6 to TRBJ2-7; D is perhaps TRBD2 (7 bases). CDR1 SGHDT and CDR2 YYEEEE come from the germline V gene. Trimming removed 3 bases from V and 2 bases from J, with 12 bases in between. The CDR3 spans 14 residues. The chain's CDR3 is CASSWGGGAYEQYF. The CDR3 region has the DNA TGTGCCAGCAGCTGGGGGGGCGGTGCCTACGAGCAGTACTTC.

The V gene is TRBV7-8, the J gene TRBJ1-2, with unresolved D. The CDR3 loop spans 13 amino acids. Trimming took off 6 bases at V and 4 bases at J, with 12 bases between the two ends. Germline CDR1 and CDR2: SGHVS and FQNEAQ. The CDR3 DNA is TGTGCCAGCAGTAACGGGGTTCTCTATGGCTACACCTTC. This translates into CASSNGVLYGYTF.

The J gene is TRBJ2-7, the V gene TRBV28; 10 nucleotides align to TRBD1. This CDR3 spans 15 amino acids. Germline V CDR1 and CDR2: MDHEN, SYDVKM. V lost 6 bases and J lost 2; bases outside the gene matches: 7. The CDR3 reads CASRTGQGTPYEQYF. DNA for the CDR3: TGTGCCAGCAGGACGGGACAGGGGACTCCCTACGAGCAGTACTTC.

The V and J genes are TRBV19 and TRBJ1-1; 9 nucleotides match TRBD1. Germline V gene data show CDR1 as LNHDA and CDR2 as SQIVND (reference sequence). V lost 8 bases and J lost 5; bases outside the gene matches: 12. The CDR3 covers 15 residues. This chain's CDR3 is CASSTGGVIGTEAFF. Written as DNA, the CDR3 is TGTGCCAGTTCTACAGGGGGCGTTATTGGGACTGAAGCTTTCTTT.

This clone was recorded only once. V usage is TRBV30 and J usage is TRBJ2-5; maybe TRBD2 (6 bases). The germline gives CDR1 GTSNPN, CDR2 SVGIG (reference sequence). V lost 4 bases and J 1 base, leaving 16 bases between the germline ends. The CDR3 spans 15 residues. This CDR3 reads CAWNPGRRGQETQYF. The DNA for the CDR3 is TGTGCCTGGAATCCTGGGAGGAGGGGCCAAGAGACCCAGTACTTC.

This clone was seen only a few times. This chain connects TRBV11-2 to TRBJ2-7; 8 bases line up with TRBD2. This CDR3 spans 15 amino acids. V lost 0 bases, J lost 3 bases, and 4 bases stayed unmatched. Per germline, CDR1 SGHAT and CDR2 FQNNGV. This chain's CDR3 is CASSLDRGGRYEQYF. The CDR3 bases are TGTGCCAGCAGCTTAGATCGGGGGGGTCGCTACGAGCAGTACTTC.

The chain combines TRBV7-6 with TRBJ2-7; 9 bases match TRBD2. The germline V gene encodes CDR1 SGHVS and CDR2 FNYEAQ. Unmatched junction bases numbered 7, after V lost 1 base and J lost 3 bases. The length of the CDR3 is 16 residues. In nucleotides, the CDR3 is TGTGCCAGCAGCTTAGTGGGGACTAGCCGAAACTACGAGCAGTACTTC. Protein sequence: CASSLVGTSRNYEQYF.

The genes are TRBV3-1 (or the pseudogene TRBV3-2) and TRBJ2-5; 9 positions agree with TRBD1. This CDR3 region has 15 residues. Trimming took 4 bases from V and 2 from J; bases not matched to a gene: 5. CDR1 and CDR2 from the germline V gene are LGHDT and YNNKEL (reference sequence). This chain's CDR3 is CASSRWTGDQETQYF. In nucleotides, the CDR3 is TGTGCCAGCAGCCGATGGACAGGGGATCAAGAGACCCAGTACTTC.

The rearrangement joins TRBV6-5 to TRBJ1-6; 8 bases map to TRBD1. After removal of 7 bases from V and 7 bases from J, the junction contained 9 bases not matched to a gene. There are 15 residues in the CDR3. Germline CDR1 and CDR2: MNHEY and SVGAGI. CDR3 protein: CASTYKGQVNSPLHF. In DNA form, the CDR3 reads TGTGCCAGCACTTATAAGGGACAGGTCAATTCACCCCTCCACTTT.

This sequence joins TRBV9 and TRBJ1-1, with D unresolved. Trimming took 0 bases from V and 0 from J, leaving 6 bases between them. Per the germline V gene, CDR1 is SGDLS and CDR2 is YYNGEE. The length of the CDR3 is 14 residues. In nucleotides, the CDR3 is TGTGCCAGCAGCGTAGCTGACATGAACACTGAAGCTTTCTTT. This gives the protein CASSVADMNTEAFF.

V usage is TRBV7-9 and J usage is TRBJ1-6, with D perhaps matching TRBD1 (6 bases). Germline lookup yields CDR1 SEHNR and CDR2 FQNEAQ (reference sequence). V was shortened by 4 bases and J by 10 bases, with 20 bases between the two germline ends. The CDR3 is 16 residues long. The CDR3 DNA follows: TGTGCCAGCAGCTCTTTAGGGGGGGGCATCGGCTCACCCCTCCACTTT. Translating gives CASSSLGGGIGSPLHF.

The V gene is TRBV7-2, the J gene TRBJ2-1; TRBD2 aligns across 11 bases. Germline CDR1 and CDR2: SGHTA and FQGNSA. V shed 1 base and J 13 bases; nucleotides not matched to a gene: 6. CDR3 length: 14 amino acids. CDR3 in DNA: TGTGCCAGCAGCTTAGACCAGACTAGCGGGGTCCAGTTCTTC. This translates into CASSLDQTSGVQFF.

The CDR3 region has the DNA TGTGCCAGCAGCTTATTCGTGGGGGGGGGAAACACCATATATTTT. Amino acids: CASSLFVGGGNTIYF. This sequence joins TRBV7-2 and TRBJ1-3; TRBD1 might be the D (5 bases). Germline-derived CDR1 and CDR2 are SGHTA and FQGNSA. Trimming removed 2 bases at V and 4 bases at J, with 12 bases between. CDR3 length: 15 amino acids.

This clone was recorded only once. The rearrangement uses TRBV6-5 and TRBJ2-6; 7 positions match TRBD2. The CDR3 length is 16 residues. CDR1 and CDR2 (germline): MNHEY, SVGAGI. Trimming took 1 base from V and 2 from J; bases not matched to a gene: 2. CDR3 nucleotides: TGTGCCAGCAGTTACTTTGCGGGGGCTGGGGCCAACGTCCTGACTTTC. Translated, it gives CASSYFAGAGANVLTF.

This chain uses TRBV11-2 with TRBJ2-1; D may be TRBD2 (6 bases). Germline V gene sequence: CDR1 SGHAT, CDR2 FQNNGV. This CDR3 contains 16 residues. Trimming removed 7 bases from V and 3 bases from J, with 19 bases in between. CDR3 DNA: TGTGCCAGCACCTCTATTGTCGGTAGCGGCTACAATGAGCAGTTCTTC. Its protein is CASTSIVGSGYNEQFF.

The chain is built from TRBV19 and TRBJ2-7, with 7 bases identical to TRBD1. Unmatched junction bases numbered 9, after V lost 5 bases and J lost 2 bases. Looked up from germline, CDR1 is LNHDA and CDR2 is SQIVND (reference sequence). This CDR3 is built from 15 residues. CDR3 coding DNA: TGTGCCAGTAGTCCGCGTAGTCAGGGGGCCTACGAGCAGTACTTC. Translated: CASSPRSQGAYEQYF.

This clone was counted between two and nine times. This chain connects TRBV7-6 to TRBJ2-5, with 8 bases aligning to TRBD2. The V segment lost 0 bases and the J segment 5 bases; nucleotides outside the gene matches: 17. CDR1 is SGHVS and CDR2 is FNYEAQ in the germline V gene. The CDR3 runs 19 residues. The CDR3 DNA is TGTGCCAGCAGCTTAGCGGGGGGAAAAGGTCTAGCGGGTCGGGAGACCCAGTACTTC. It is translated as CASSLAGGKGLAGRETQYF.

V usage is TRBV29-1 and J usage is TRBJ1-4; the D gene is possibly TRBD1 (5 bases). Germline CDR1 and CDR2: SQVTM and ANQGSEA. V dropped 6 bases and J dropped 2 bases, with 16 bases sitting between them. CDR3 length: 15 residues. For the CDR3, the DNA is TGCAGCGTAGGGGTTTTCTTAGGCACTAATGAAAAACTGTTTTTT. Protein product: CSVGVFLGTNEKLFF.